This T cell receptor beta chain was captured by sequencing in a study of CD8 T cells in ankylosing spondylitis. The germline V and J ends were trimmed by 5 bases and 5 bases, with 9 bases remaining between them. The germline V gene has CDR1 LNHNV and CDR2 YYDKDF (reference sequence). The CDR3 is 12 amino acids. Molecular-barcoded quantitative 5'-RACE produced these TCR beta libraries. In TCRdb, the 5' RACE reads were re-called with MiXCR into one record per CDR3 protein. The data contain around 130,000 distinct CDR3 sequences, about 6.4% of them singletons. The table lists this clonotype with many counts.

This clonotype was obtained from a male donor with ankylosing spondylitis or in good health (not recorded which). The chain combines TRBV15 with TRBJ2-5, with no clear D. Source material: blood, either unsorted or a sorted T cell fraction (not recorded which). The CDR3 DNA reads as TGTGCCACCAGCGGGTTAGGGGAGACCCAGTACTTC. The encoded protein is CATSGLGETQYF. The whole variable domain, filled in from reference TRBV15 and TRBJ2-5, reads DAMVIQNPRYQVTQFGKPVTLSCSQTLNHNVMYWYQQKSSQAPKLLFHYYDKDFNNEADTPDNFQSRRPNTSFCFLDIRSPGLGDTAMYLCATSGLGETQYFGPGTRLLVL.